Below, 28 T cell receptor beta chains from the same sample are listed, as sequenced in a study of blood T cell repertoires in COVID-19. Produced via immunoSEQ multiplex PCR; TCRdb's table is partial and in-frame only. The table shows over 300,000 clones, with more than 80% occurring only once. Specimen: peripheral blood. The receptor set was obtained from a man aged 35 to 55 with acute or convalescent COVID-19.

This chain uses TRBV6-5 with TRBJ1-1; 7 bases agree with TRBD1. In germline, CDR1 is MNHEY, CDR2 SVGAGI. Germline trimming cut 6 bases from V and 1 base from J; bases unmatched to any gene: 5. The CDR3 sequence is 14 residues long. This CDR3 reads CASRLAGGNTEAFF. The CDR3, as DNA: TGTGCCAGCAGACTAGCAGGGGGGAACACTGAAGCTTTCTTT.

A remark on this clone: Relative to the germline gene, one junction end is altered; a read error may explain this. The CDR3: CVSSFKRGSYEQYF. CDR3 coding DNA: TGTGTCAGCAGCTTTAAGCGCGGCTCCTACGAGCAGTACTTC. V usage is TRBV5-8 and J usage is TRBJ2-7, with no clear D. Germline V gene data show CDR1 as SGHTS and CDR2 as YDEGEE. The CDR3 spans 14 residues.

The chain combines TRBV30 with TRBJ1-2; 8 bases match TRBD1. The CDR3 has 13 residues. With V trimmed by 3 bases and J by 9 bases, 9 bases remained unmatched. From germline, CDR1 is GTSNPN and CDR2 SVGIG (reference sequence). CDR3 DNA: TGTGCCTGGAGCGAAGGACAGGGAGGCAGCTACACCTTC. Translation gives CAWSEGQGGSYTF.

The chain carries TRBV30 and TRBJ1-6, with TRBD1 identical over 10 bases. The CDR3 consists of 14 residues. From germline, CDR1 is GTSNPN and CDR2 SVGIG (reference sequence). Here the CDR3 reads CASSGTGVYSPLHF. CDR3 coding DNA: TGTGCATCGTCCGGGACAGGGGTCTATTCACCCCTCCACTTT.

The J gene is TRBJ2-1, the V gene TRBV29-1; D uncertain. CDR1 is SQVTM, CDR2 ANQGSEA, per germline. V dropped 6 bases and J dropped 9 bases, with 3 bases sitting between them. The CDR3 is 8 residues long. The CDR3 here is CSVGEQFF. The CDR3, as DNA: TGCAGCGTCGGTGAGCAGTTCTTC.

The rearrangement uses TRBV7-9 and TRBJ1-2; no firm D call. The CDR3 is 16 residues long. Trimming took 0 bases from V and 4 from J, leaving 15 bases between them. Germline V gene lookup returns CDR1 SEHNR and CDR2 FQNEAQ (reference sequence). CDR3 DNA: TGTGCCAGCAGCTTAGCGCCTCTTGGCAGGCCCTATGGCTACACCTTC. Translated: CASSLAPLGRPYGYTF.

The chain joins TRBV27 to TRBJ2-5; TRBD1 agrees at 7 bases. Trimming at V came to 5 bases and at J to 2 bases, leaving 5 bases not matched to a gene. Per germline, CDR1 MNHEY and CDR2 SMNVEV (reference sequence). This CDR3 is 14 amino acids long. The CDR3 here is CASSPRDRQETQYF. CDR3 nucleotide sequence: TGTGCCAGCAGTCCCCGGGACAGACAAGAGACCCAGTACTTC.

CDR3 sequence reads: CASRAYRGQATNEKLFF. The CDR3 bases are TGTGCCAGCAGGGCATACAGGGGACAGGCAACTAATGAAAAACTGTTTTTT. This chain links TRBV11-2 with TRBJ1-4; 8 bases map to TRBD1. The CDR3 has 17 amino acids. Losses at the gene ends were 6 bases for V and 0 bases for J; bases not matched to a gene: 9. Looked up from germline, CDR1 is SGHAT and CDR2 is FQNNGV.

In its sample, this clone was seen once. The V call is TRBV4-1, the J call TRBJ1-1; TRBD1 agrees at 10 bases. Germline lookup yields CDR1 MGHRA and CDR2 YSYEKL. V was clipped by 5 bases and J by 6 bases; unmatched bases: 6. This CDR3 comprises 14 residues. The CDR3 sequence is CASSARGQGPEAFF. In nucleotides, the CDR3 is TGCGCCAGCAGCGCCCGGGGACAGGGGCCTGAAGCTTTCTTT.

The V and J genes are TRBV10-3 and TRBJ2-2, with 8 bases identical to TRBD1. Germline loops: CDR1 ENHRY, CDR2 SYGVKD. V lost 3 bases to trimming and J lost 2 bases; unmatched junction nucleotides: 5. The CDR3 has 16 amino acids. CDR3 sequence (DNA): TGTGCCATCAGTGACAGGGGGCCTTTAAACACCGGGGAGCTGTTTTTT. Translating it yields CAISDRGPLNTGELFF.

The chain is built from TRBV27 and TRBJ2-3, with TRBD1 as a possible D gene (6 bases). Per germline, CDR1 MNHEY and CDR2 SMNVEV (reference sequence). The CDR3 sequence is 15 residues long. Trimming took off 6 bases at V and 4 bases at J, with 17 bases between the two ends. DNA for the CDR3: TGTGCCAGCAGGGAATGGACAGTCCCAGCAGATACGCAGTATTTT. Its translation is CASREWTVPADTQYF.

This chain joins TRBV10-3 and TRBJ1-6; TRBD1 is a possible D gene (5 bases). The CDR3 covers 13 residues. Germline V gene lookup returns CDR1 ENHRY and CDR2 SYGVKD. V was shortened by 3 bases and J by 10 bases, with 10 bases between the two germline ends. CDR3 loop: CAISDRVRSPLHF. For the CDR3, the DNA is TGTGCCATCAGTGACAGGGTTAGGTCACCCCTCCACTTT.

The chain links TRBV7-6 to TRBJ1-1, with D possibly TRBD1 on 5 matching bases. V was cut by 0 bases and J by 4 bases, with 9 bases left in between. The CDR3 length is 14 residues. Germline CDR1 and CDR2: SGHVS and FNYEAQ. The CDR3 protein is CASSLAGVVTEAFF. The CDR3 nucleotides are TGTGCCAGCAGCTTAGCAGGGGTAGTCACTGAAGCTTTCTTT.

This clone was recorded only once. This rearrangement joins TRBV9 to TRBJ1-1; maybe TRBD1 (6 bases). CDR3 length: 13 residues. Germline CDR1 SGDLS, CDR2 YYNGEE. V lost 3 bases and J lost 5, with 11 bases in between. In DNA, the CDR3 is TGTGCCAGCAGCGCAACACAGGGAACTGAAGCTTTCTTT. It yields the protein CASSATQGTEAFF.

The chain combines TRBV19 with TRBJ2-2, with 16 nucleotides matching TRBD2. The V and J ends lost 7 bases and 5 bases, in that order; junction bases with no gene match: 10. Germline CDR1 and CDR2: LNHDA and SQIVND (reference sequence). The CDR3 consists of 18 residues. The CDR3 spells CASTLAGLAGGITGELFF. The DNA of the CDR3 is TGTGCCAGTACCTTGGCGGGACTAGCGGGAGGGATAACCGGGGAGCTGTTTTTT.

Details on this clone: This same CDR3 is encoded by further DNA sequences in the sample. The J gene is TRBJ1-2, the V gene TRBV7-6, with TRBD1 matching 8 bases. CDR1 is SGHVS, CDR2 FNYEAQ, per germline. CDR3 length equals 17 residues. The V gene end was trimmed by 4 bases and the J gene end by 3 bases; junction bases not matched to a gene: 13. The DNA for the CDR3 is TGTGCCAGCAGCTCCTTTCAGGGGGCGGCTGTTGACTATGGCTACACCTTC. Its translation is CASSSFQGAAVDYGYTF.

The chain has TRBV6-1 and TRBJ2-7; D is uncertain. The germline gives CDR1 MNHNS, CDR2 SASEGT. The CDR3 has 14 residues. Deletions cut 1 base from V and 2 bases from J, with 9 bases between. CDR3 bases: TGTGCCAGCAGTGAAGTTTACAAAACCTACGAGCAGTACTTC. Its protein product is CASSEVYKTYEQYF.

The rearrangement uses TRBV7-3 and TRBJ2-7; 14 bases are a match to TRBD2. Germline-derived CDR1 and CDR2 are SGHTA and FQGTGA. The CDR3 loop spans 15 amino acids. The J segment lost 4 bases and the V segment lost 3 bases, leaving 2 bases of the junction unmatched. Written as DNA, the CDR3 is TGTGCCAGCAGCTTGACTAGCGGGGGGGCGTACGAGCAGTACTTC. Its translation: CASSLTSGGAYEQYF.

V usage is TRBV7-6 and J usage is TRBJ2-1, with D hard to call. V lost 6 bases and J 5 bases, leaving 23 bases between the germline ends. Germline CDR1 is SGHVS and CDR2 is FNYEAQ. The CDR3 sequence is 17 residues long. The DNA for the CDR3 is TGTGCCAGCAGTCCTACCCAGCACGTGGGTGGGCACAATGAGCAGTTCTTC. The encoded protein is CASSPTQHVGGHNEQFF.

On this clone itself: Other DNA sequences in this specimen translate into the identical CDR3. The chain is built from TRBV5-1 and TRBJ2-2; D remains ambiguous. Germline-derived CDR1 and CDR2 are SGHRS and YFSETQ. V was shortened by 1 base and J by 0 bases, with 4 bases between the two germline ends. The CDR3 covers 14 residues. CDR3: CASSLTANTGELFF. The CDR3, as DNA: TGCGCCAGCAGCTTGACGGCGAACACCGGGGAGCTGTTTTTT. The complete variable domain, with remaining parts taken from reference TRBV5-1 and TRBJ2-2, reads KAGVTQTPRYLIKTRGQQVTLSCSPISGHRSVSWYQQTPGQGLQFLFEYFSETQRNKGNFPGRFSGRQFSNSRSEMNVSTLELGDSALYLCASSLTANTGELFFGEGSRLTVL.

The chain is built from TRBV5-1 and TRBJ1-1, with TRBD1 identical over 8 bases. This CDR3 region has 15 residues. Germline V CDR1 and CDR2: SGHRS, YFSETQ. With 2 bases clipped from V and 8 bases from J, the junction kept 11 bases outside the gene matches. CDR3 in amino acids: CASSLRRTGFSEAFF. CDR3 DNA sequence: TGCGCCAGCAGCTTACGAAGGACAGGGTTTTCGGAAGCTTTCTTT.

The chain recombines TRBV6-6 with TRBJ1-6; D remains unclear. The V gene's germline CDR1 is MNHNY and CDR2 SVGAGI (reference sequence). V was clipped by 5 bases and J by 6 bases, with 5 bases between them. The CDR3 has 12 amino acids. CDR3 sequence: CASSPGNSPLHF. The CDR3 nucleotides are TGTGCCAGCAGTCCCGGTAATTCACCCCTCCACTTT.

This chain links TRBV15 with TRBJ1-2, with 9 bases matching TRBD1. This CDR3 has 15 amino acids. V was clipped by 3 bases and J by 4 bases; unmatched bases: 6. CDR1 and CDR2 (germline): LNHNV, YYDKDF (reference sequence). The CDR3 bases are TGTGCCACCAGCAGGGGGACAGGGACTACCTATGGCTACACCTTC. Protein product: CATSRGTGTTYGYTF.

The genes are TRBV18 and TRBJ1-6; D is possibly TRBD1 (5 bases). Germline V gene sequence: CDR1 KGHSH, CDR2 LQKENI. V was shortened by 3 bases and J by 10 bases, with 10 bases between the two germline ends. The CDR3 covers 13 residues. The CDR3 loop is CASSPQGKSPLHF. For the CDR3, the DNA is TGTGCCAGCTCACCGCAGGGTAAATCACCCCTCCACTTT.

The rearrangement links TRBV11-3 to TRBJ1-3; 7 bases are shared with TRBD1. CDR1 and CDR2 (germline): SGHNT, YENEEA. This CDR3 spans 15 amino acids. V was pared by 5 bases and J by 0 bases, with 4 bases of the junction left unmatched. The CDR3 here is CASSAGDSSGNTIYF. As DNA, the CDR3 is TGTGCCAGCAGCGCAGGGGACAGCTCTGGAAACACCATATATTTT. The full variable domain, in which reference TRBV11-3 and TRBJ1-3 provide the parts outside the CDR3, is EAGVVQSPRYKIIEKKQPVAFWCNPISGHNTLYWYLQNLGQGPELLIRYENEEAVDDSQLPKDRFSAERLKGVDSTLKIQPAELGDSAVYLCASSAGDSSGNTIYFGEGSWLTVV.

The chain carries TRBV21-1 and TRBJ1-4. TRBV21-1 counts as a pseudogene. This CDR3 is 15 amino acids long. CDR3 sequence: CASSEKREQLMKNFF. The CDR3 DNA sequence: TGTGCCAGCAGCGAAAAGCGGGAGCAACTAATGAAAAACTTTTTT.

The V gene is TRBV28, the J gene TRBJ1-5; no definite D call. V gave up 2 bases and J gave up 2 bases, with 13 bases separating them. Germline assignment: CDR1 MDHEN and CDR2 SYDVKM. This CDR3 region has 16 residues. The CDR3, as DNA: TGTGCCAGCAGTTTAGGGCCCAATCTCCGCAATCAGCCCCAGCATTTT. Translated: CASSLGPNLRNQPQHF.

The chain employs TRBV6-4 and TRBJ2-1, with a tentative D call TRBD1 (6 bases). This CDR3 has 12 residues. The ends were cut back, 2 bases at V and 8 bases at J, with 7 bases in the middle. The V gene's germline CDR1 is MRHNA and CDR2 SNTAGT. CDR3 DNA: TGTGCCAGCAGTGACGAGGGGGATGAGCAGTTCTTC. The encoded protein is CASSDEGDEQFF.